The 12 T cell receptor beta chains listed next were all sequenced from one sample in a study of T cell responses to AZD1222 COVID-19 vaccine. The data were produced by immunoSEQ multiplex PCR, yet TCRdb's version contains in-frame clones alone and is incomplete. Seen here are about 79,000 clones, under 95% observed once, and the top ten hold approximately 6.6%. The sequenced sample was peripheral blood, obtained on day 0 of MenACWY control vaccination. These receptors came from an adult in good health.

The V call is TRBV19, the J call TRBJ2-7; a possible D gene is TRBD1 (5 bases). The CDR3 runs 16 residues. Germline V gene lookup returns CDR1 LNHDA and CDR2 SQIVND (reference sequence). V was shortened by 0 bases and J by 3 bases, with 15 bases between the two germline ends. CDR3 sequence reads: CASSIERTQKIYEQYF. CDR3 bases: TGTGCCAGTAGTATAGAGAGGACACAAAAAATCTACGAGCAGTACTTC.

The chain joins TRBV19 to TRBJ2-7; tentatively, D is TRBD1 or TRBD2 (6 bases each). Trimming removed 10 bases at V and 0 bases at J, with 13 bases between. Germline values: CDR1 LNHDA, CDR2 SQIVND (reference sequence). The CDR3 covers 13 residues. CDR3 loop: CATSTGASYEQYF. The CDR3 nucleotides are TGTGCCACTTCAACGGGGGCCTCCTACGAGCAGTACTTC. Combining the CDR3 with reference TRBV19 and TRBJ2-7 gives the whole variable domain DGGITQSPKYLFRKEGQNVTLSCEQNLNHDAMYWYRQDPGQGLRLIYYSQIVNDFQKGDIAEGYSVSREKKESFPLTVTSAQKNPTAFYLCATSTGASYEQYFGPGTRLTVT.

This clone appeared once. This rearrangement joins TRBV19 to TRBJ2-3, with D maybe TRBD1 (5 bases). V was shortened by 1 base and J by 4 bases, with 12 bases between the two germline ends. CDR1 and CDR2 from the germline V gene are LNHDA and SQIVND (reference sequence). The CDR3 sequence is 15 residues long. The CDR3 protein is CASSIGAGLADTQYF. CDR3 bases: TGTGCCAGTAGTATAGGGGCAGGGCTGGCAGATACGCAGTATTTT.

The rearrangement joins TRBV6-5 to TRBJ1-2; TRBD1 aligns across 7 bases. After removal of 2 bases from V and 4 bases from J, the junction contained 7 bases not matched to a gene. The CDR3 consists of 15 residues. Germline V lookup: CDR1 MNHEY, CDR2 SVGAGI. CDR3 amino acids: CASSYDTGAVYGYTF. In DNA form, the CDR3 reads TGTGCCAGCAGTTACGATACAGGGGCGGTCTATGGCTACACCTTC.

The rearrangement uses TRBV6-2 or TRBV6-3 and TRBJ2-7; D may be TRBD1 (5 bases). V was clipped by 4 bases and J by 2 bases, with 15 bases between them. The CDR3 loop spans 15 amino acids. CDR1 is MNHEY and CDR2 is SVGEGT in the germline V gene. CDR3 nucleotides: TGTGCCAGCAGTTTCAGGGCCTCTACGGCCTACGAGCAGTACTTC. Its translation: CASSFRASTAYEQYF.

Written as DNA, the CDR3 is TGTGCCAGCAGCGTAGCGGGAGTTGCCTACGAGCAGTACTTC. As protein: CASSVAGVAYEQYF. J is TRBJ2-7 and V is TRBV9; perhaps TRBD2 as D (6 bases). Trimming left V 0 bases short and J 2 bases short, with 9 bases between. Germline V CDR1 and CDR2: SGDLS, YYNGEE. This CDR3 is built from 14 residues.

The chain links TRBV4-1 to TRBJ1-5, with 8 nucleotides matching TRBD1. Germline CDR1 is MGHRA and CDR2 is YSYEKL. V was clipped by 0 bases and J by 6 bases; unmatched bases: 7. The CDR3 spans 16 residues. CDR3 protein: CASSQEGQVYGQPQHF. CDR3 DNA: TGCGCCAGCAGCCAAGAGGGACAGGTATATGGTCAGCCCCAGCATTTT.

Remarks on this clone: At one boundary the junction diverges from the germline segment, which might be a read error. The chain combines TRBV10-3 with TRBJ2-1; D possibly corresponds to TRBD2 (5 bases). CDR1 ENHRY and CDR2 SYGVKD come from the germline V gene. CDR3 size: 12 residues. The CDR3 nucleotides are TGTGCCATCAGTGAGATGGCGGAGGTCGAAATCTTC. This codes for CAISEMAEVEIF.

Concerning this clone itself: The same CDR3 arises from other DNA sequences in this sample as well. V and J are TRBV7-9 and TRBJ1-1, with D hard to call. CDR3 length: 12 amino acids. Germline V gene lookup returns CDR1 SEHNR and CDR2 FQNEAQ (reference sequence). The V end lost 1 base, the J end lost 7 bases, and 7 bases lay between the germline ends. CDR3 protein: CASSLVGSEAFF. In DNA form, the CDR3 reads TGTGCCAGCAGCTTAGTAGGCAGTGAAGCTTTCTTT.

The chain combines TRBV7-2 with TRBJ2-7; 9 bases agree with TRBD1. There are 15 residues in the CDR3. CDR1 SGHTA and CDR2 FQGNSA come from the germline V gene. J lost 5 bases, V lost 5 bases, and 10 bases had no gene match. CDR3 residues: CASSPWGQGPHEQYF. CDR3 bases: TGTGCCAGCAGCCCATGGGGACAGGGCCCCCACGAGCAGTACTTC.

The sample holds a few counts of this clone. CDR3 nucleotides: TGTGCCAGTAGTCTCCGACAGGGGGTTTCCTACGAGCAGTACTTC. Its translation is CASSLRQGVSYEQYF. The chain joins TRBV19 to TRBJ2-7; 9 nucleotides align to TRBD1. Germline assignment: CDR1 LNHDA and CDR2 SQIVND (reference sequence). This CDR3 spans 15 amino acids. The J segment lost 1 base and the V segment lost 5 bases, leaving 6 bases of the junction unmatched.

The chain employs TRBV29-1 and TRBJ1-1; tentatively, D is TRBD1 (5 bases). CDR1 is SQVTM and CDR2 is ANQGSEA in the germline V gene. The CDR3 has 15 amino acids. The V end was cut by 7 bases, the J end by 5 bases, with 23 bases between. As DNA, the CDR3 is TGCAGCGGACTCACAGGCGACCCTGGGTGGACTGAAGCTTTCTTT. Translated: CSGLTGDPGWTEAFF.